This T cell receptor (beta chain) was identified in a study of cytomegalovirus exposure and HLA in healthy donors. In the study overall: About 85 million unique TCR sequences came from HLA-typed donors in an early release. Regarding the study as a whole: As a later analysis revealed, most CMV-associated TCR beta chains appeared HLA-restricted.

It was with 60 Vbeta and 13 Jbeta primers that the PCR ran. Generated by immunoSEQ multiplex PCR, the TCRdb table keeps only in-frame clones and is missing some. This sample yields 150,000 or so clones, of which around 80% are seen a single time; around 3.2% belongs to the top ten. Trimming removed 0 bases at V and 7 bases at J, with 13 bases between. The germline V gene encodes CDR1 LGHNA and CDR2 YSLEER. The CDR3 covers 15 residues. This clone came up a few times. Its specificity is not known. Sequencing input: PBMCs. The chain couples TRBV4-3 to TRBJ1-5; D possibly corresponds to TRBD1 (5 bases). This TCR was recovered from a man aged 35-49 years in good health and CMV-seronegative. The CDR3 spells CASSQDEAGVQPQHF. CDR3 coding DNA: TGCGCCAGCAGCCAAGACGAGGCGGGGGTGCAGCCCCAGCATTTT.